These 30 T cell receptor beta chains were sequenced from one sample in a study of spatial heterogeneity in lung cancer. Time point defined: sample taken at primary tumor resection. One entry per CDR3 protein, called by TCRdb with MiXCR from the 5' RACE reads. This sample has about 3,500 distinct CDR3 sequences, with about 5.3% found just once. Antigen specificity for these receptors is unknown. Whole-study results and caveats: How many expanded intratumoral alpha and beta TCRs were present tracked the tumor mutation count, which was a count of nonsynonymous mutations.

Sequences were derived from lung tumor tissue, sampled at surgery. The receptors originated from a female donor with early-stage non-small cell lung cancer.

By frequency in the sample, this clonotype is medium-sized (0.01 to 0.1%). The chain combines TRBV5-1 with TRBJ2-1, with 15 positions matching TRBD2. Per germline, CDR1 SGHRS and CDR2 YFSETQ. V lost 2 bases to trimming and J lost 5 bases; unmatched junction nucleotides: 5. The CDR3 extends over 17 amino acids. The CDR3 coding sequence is TGCGCCAGCAGCTTTAGGACTAGCGGGGGGGCCAACAATGAGCAGTTCTTC. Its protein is CASSFRTSGGANNEQFF.

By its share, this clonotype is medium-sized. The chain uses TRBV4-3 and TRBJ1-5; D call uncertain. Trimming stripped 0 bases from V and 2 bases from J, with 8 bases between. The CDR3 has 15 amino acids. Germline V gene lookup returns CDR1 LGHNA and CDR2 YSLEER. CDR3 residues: CASSQDYLGNQPQHF. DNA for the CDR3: TGCGCCAGCAGCCAAGATTATCTAGGCAATCAGCCCCAGCATTTT.

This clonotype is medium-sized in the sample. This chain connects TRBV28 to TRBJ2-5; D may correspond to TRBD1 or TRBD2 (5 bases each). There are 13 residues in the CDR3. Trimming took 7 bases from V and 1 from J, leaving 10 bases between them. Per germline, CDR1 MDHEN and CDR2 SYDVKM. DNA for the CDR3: TGTGCCAGCACCCAGGGACCCCAAGAGACCCAGTACTTC. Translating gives CASTQGPQETQYF.

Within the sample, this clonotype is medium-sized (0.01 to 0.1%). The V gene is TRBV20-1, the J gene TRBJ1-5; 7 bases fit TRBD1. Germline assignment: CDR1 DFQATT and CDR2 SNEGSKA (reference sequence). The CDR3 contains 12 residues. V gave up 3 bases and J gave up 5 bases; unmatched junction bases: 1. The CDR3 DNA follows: TGCAGTGCTAGGCAGGGGGATCAGCCCCAGCATTTT. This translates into CSARQGDQPQHF.

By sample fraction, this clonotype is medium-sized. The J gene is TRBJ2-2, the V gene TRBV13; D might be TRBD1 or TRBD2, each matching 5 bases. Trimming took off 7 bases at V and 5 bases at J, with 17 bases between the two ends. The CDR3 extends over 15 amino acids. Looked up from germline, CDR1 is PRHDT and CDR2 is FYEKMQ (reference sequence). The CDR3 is CASTPRGGRTGELFF. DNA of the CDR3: TGTGCCAGCACCCCCCGTGGGGGTAGGACCGGGGAGCTGTTTTTT.

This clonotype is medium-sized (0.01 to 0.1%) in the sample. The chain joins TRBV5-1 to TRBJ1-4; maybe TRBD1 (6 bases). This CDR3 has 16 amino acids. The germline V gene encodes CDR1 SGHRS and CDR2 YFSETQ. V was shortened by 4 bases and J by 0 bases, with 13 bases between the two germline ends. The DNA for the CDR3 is TGCGCCAGCAGCCTGGTGACAGGAGCAACTAATGAAAAACTGTTTTTT. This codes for CASSLVTGATNEKLFF.

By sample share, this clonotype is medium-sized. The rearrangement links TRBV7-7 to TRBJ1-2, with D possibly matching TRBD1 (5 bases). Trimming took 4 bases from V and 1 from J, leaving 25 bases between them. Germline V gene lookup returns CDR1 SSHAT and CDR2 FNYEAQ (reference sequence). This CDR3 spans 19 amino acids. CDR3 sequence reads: CASSSLNLRRGEINYGYTF. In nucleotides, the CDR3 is TGTGCCAGCAGCTCACTCAACCTTCGTCGAGGGGAAATTAACTATGGCTACACCTTC.

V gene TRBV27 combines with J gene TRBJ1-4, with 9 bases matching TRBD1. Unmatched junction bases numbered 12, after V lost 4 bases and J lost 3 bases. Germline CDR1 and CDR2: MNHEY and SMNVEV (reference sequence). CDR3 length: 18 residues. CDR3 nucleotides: TGTGCCAGCAGTTCCCAGCCGGGACAGGGACGTTCTAATGAAAAACTGTTTTTT. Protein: CASSSQPGQGRSNEKLFF.

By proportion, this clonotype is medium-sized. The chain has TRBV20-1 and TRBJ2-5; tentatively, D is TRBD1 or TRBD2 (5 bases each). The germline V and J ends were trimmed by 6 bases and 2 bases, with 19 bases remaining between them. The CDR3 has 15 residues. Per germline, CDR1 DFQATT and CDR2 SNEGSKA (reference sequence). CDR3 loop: CSAPRAGTVQETQYF. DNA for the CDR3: TGCAGTGCCCCTCGAGCCGGGACCGTTCAAGAGACCCAGTACTTC.

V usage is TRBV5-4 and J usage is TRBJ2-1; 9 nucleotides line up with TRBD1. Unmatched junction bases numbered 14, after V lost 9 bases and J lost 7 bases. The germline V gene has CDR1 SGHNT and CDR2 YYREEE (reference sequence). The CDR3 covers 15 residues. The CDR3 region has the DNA TGTGCCATGCAGAGGTGGGACAGGGTTAGTAATGAGCAGTTCTTC. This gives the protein CAMQRWDRVSNEQFF.

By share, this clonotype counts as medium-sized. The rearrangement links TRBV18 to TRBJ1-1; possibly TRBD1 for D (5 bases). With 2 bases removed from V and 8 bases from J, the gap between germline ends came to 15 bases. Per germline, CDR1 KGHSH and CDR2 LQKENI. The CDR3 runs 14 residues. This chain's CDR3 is CASSPVRDSREAFF. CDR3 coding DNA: TGTGCCAGCTCACCAGTACGGGACTCCAGAGAAGCTTTCTTT.

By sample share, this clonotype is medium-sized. The CDR3 bases are TGCAGCGGAAGACAGGGAGTGAACACTGAAGCTTTCTTT. It encodes CSGRQGVNTEAFF. V is TRBV29-1 and J is TRBJ1-1; 7 bases line up with TRBD1. CDR3 length: 13 residues. The V gene's germline CDR1 is SQVTM and CDR2 ANQGSEA. Trimming cost V 7 bases and J 0 bases; bases outside gene matches: 5. Full variable domain (missing parts from reference TRBV29-1 and TRBJ1-1): SAVISQKPSRDICQRGTSLTIQCQVDSQVTMMFWYRQQPGQSLTLIATANQGSEATYESGFVIDKFPISRPNLTFSTLTVSNMSPEDSSIYLCSGRQGVNTEAFFGQGTRLTVV.

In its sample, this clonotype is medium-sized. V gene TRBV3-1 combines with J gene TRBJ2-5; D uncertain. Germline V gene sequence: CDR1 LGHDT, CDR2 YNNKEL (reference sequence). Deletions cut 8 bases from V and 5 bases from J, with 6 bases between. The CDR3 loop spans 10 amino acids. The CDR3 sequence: CASGRETQYF. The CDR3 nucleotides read TGTGCCAGCGGTCGCGAGACCCAGTACTTC.

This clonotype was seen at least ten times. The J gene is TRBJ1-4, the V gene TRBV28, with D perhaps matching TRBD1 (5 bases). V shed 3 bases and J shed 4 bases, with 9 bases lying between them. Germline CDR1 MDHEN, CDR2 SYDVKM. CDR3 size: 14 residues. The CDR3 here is CASSLGHRNEKLFF. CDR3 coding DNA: TGTGCCAGCAGTTTGGGGCACCGTAATGAAAAACTGTTTTTT.

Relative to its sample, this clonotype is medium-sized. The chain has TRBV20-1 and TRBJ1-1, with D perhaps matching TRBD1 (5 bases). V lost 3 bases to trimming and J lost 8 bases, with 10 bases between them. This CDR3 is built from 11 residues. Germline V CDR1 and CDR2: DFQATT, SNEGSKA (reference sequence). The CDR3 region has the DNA TGCAGTGCTAGTACAGGTCGAGAAGCTTTCTTT. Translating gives CSASTGREAFF.

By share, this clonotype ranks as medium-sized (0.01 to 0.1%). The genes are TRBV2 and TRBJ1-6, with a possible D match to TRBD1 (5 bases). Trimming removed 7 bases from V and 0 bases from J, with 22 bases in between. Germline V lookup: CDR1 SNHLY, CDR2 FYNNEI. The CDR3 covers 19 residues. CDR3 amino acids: CASKAGRTLMSSYNSPLHF. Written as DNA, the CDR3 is TGTGCCAGCAAGGCGGGACGGACCTTAATGAGCTCCTATAATTCACCCCTCCACTTT.

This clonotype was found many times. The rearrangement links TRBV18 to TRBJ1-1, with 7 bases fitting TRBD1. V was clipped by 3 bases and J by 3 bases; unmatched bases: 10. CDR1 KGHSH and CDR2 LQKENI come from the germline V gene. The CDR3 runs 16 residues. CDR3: CASSPRAGGGDTEAFF. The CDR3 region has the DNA TGTGCCAGCTCACCCAGGGCAGGGGGGGGTGACACTGAAGCTTTCTTT.

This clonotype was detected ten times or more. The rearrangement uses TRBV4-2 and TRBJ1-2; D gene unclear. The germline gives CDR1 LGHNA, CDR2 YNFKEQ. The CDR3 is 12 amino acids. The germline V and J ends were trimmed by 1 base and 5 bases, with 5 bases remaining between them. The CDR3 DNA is TGTGCCAGCAGCCAAGCAAGATATGGCTACACCTTC. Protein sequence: CASSQARYGYTF.

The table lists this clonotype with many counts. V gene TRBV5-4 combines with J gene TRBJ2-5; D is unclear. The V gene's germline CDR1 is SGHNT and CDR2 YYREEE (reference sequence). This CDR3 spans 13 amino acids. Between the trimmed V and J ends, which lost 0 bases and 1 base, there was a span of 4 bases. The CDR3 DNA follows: TGTGCCAGCAGCTTGGGGACCCAAGAGACCCAGTACTTC. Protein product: CASSLGTQETQYF. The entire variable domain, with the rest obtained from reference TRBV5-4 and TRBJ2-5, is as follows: ETGVTQSPTHLIKTRGQQVTLRCSSQSGHNTVSWYQQALGQGPQFIFQYYREEENGRGNFPPRFSGLQFPNYSSELNVNALELDDSALYLCASSLGTQETQYFGPGTRLLVL.

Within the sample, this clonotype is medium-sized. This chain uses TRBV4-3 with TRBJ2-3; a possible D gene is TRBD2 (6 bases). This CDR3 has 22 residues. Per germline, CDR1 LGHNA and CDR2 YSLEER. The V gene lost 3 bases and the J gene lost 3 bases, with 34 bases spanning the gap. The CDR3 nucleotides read TGCGCCAGCAGCCATCCTCGATCGGCGGGACTCGGTGGGCGTATTGGAACAGATACGCAGTATTTT. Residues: CASSHPRSAGLGGRIGTDTQYF.

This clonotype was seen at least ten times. CDR3 sequence reads: CASSLQGNTGELFF. The CDR3 coding sequence is TGTGCCAGCAGCTTACAAGGGAACACCGGGGAGCTGTTTTTT. The gene calls are TRBV7-8 and TRBJ2-2; D remains ambiguous. Germline V gene sequence: CDR1 SGHVS, CDR2 FQNEAQ. The germline V and J ends were trimmed by 2 bases and 1 base, with 5 bases remaining between them. This CDR3 has 14 residues.

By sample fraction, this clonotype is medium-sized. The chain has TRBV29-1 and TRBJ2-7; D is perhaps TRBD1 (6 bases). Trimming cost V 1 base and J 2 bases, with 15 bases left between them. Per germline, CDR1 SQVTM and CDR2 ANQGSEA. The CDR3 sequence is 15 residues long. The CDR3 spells CSVEGPGDLAYEQYF. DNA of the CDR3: TGCAGCGTTGAAGGGCCAGGGGATCTGGCCTACGAGCAGTACTTC.

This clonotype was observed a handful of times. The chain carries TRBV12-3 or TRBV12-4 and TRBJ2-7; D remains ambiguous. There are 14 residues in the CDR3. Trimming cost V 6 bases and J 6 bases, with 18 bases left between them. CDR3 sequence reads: CASRMPGNRVEQYF. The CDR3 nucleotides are TGTGCCAGCAGAATGCCGGGTAATAGGGTCGAGCAGTACTTC.

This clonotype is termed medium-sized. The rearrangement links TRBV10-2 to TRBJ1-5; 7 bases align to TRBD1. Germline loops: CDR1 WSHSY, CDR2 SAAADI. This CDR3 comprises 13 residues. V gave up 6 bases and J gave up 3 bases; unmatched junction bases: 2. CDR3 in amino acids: CASRQGTNQPQHF. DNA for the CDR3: TGCGCCAGCAGACAGGGGACCAATCAGCCCCAGCATTTT.

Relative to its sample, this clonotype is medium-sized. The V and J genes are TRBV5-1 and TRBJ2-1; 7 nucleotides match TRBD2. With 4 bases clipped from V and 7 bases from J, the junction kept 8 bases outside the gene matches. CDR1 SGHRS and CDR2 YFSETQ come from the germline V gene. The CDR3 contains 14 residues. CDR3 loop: CASSPRGDGNEQFF. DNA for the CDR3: TGCGCCAGCAGCCCACGGGGGGATGGTAATGAGCAGTTCTTC.

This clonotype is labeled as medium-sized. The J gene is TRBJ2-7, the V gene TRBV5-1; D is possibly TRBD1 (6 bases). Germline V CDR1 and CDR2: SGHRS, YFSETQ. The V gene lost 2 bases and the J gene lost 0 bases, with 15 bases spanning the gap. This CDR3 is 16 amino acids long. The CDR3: CASSFNPGHSSYEQYF. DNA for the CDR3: TGCGCCAGCAGCTTTAACCCGGGACACAGCTCCTACGAGCAGTACTTC.

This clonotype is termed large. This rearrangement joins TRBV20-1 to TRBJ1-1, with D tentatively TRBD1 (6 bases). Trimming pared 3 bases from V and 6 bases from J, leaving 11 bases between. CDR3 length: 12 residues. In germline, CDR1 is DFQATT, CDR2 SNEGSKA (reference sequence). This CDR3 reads CSASRGSPEAFF. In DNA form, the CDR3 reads TGCAGTGCTAGCAGGGGTTCCCCTGAAGCTTTCTTT.

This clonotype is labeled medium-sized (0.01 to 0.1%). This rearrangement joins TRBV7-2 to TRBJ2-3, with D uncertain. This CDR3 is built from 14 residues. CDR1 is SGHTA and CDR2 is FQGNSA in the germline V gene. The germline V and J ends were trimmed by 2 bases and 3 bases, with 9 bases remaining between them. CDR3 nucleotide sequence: TGTGCCAGCAGCTTAAAAATACGGACAGATACGCAGTATTTT. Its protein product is CASSLKIRTDTQYF.

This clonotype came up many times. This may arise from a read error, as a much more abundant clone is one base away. As DNA, the CDR3 is TGCGCCAGCAGCCGCAGTGAGTCCCAGTACTTC. It codes for CASSRSESQYF. The chain links TRBV5-1 to TRBJ2-5; D is unresolved. CDR1 SGHRS and CDR2 YFSETQ come from the germline V gene. The CDR3 has 11 amino acids. V shed 4 bases and J shed 9 bases, with 10 bases lying between them.

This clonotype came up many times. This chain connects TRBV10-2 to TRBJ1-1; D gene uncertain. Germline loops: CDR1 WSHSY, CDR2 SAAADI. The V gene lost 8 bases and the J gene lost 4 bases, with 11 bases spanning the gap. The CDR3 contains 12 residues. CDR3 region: CASLRSRTEAFF. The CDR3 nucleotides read TGCGCCAGCCTCCGGAGCCGCACTGAAGCTTTCTTT.